This TCR beta chain was sequenced for a study of blood T cells in healthy people across ages (dated by TCRdb to between 2015 and 2017). About the investigation overall: In model experiments, roughly one uniquely barcoded TCR beta cDNA molecule per two T cells was captured by template switching. The donors were divided into four age groups: young (average approximately 16 years), middle-aged (roughly 40), aged (roughly 66) and long-lived (nearly 85). Two additional independent replicas of 1 million unique cDNA reads from the same blood draw were analyzed for two donors (one aged 18 to 29 and one aged 80 or older). The study measured age-related changes in TCR beta repertoire diversity using deep sequencing normalized with unique cDNA molecular identifiers. To avoid experimental bias, donors of different ages were distributed randomly across sequencing lanes. What the study reported, not specific to this receptor: Estimates of total diversity based on one million sequenced T cells were considered lower bounds and underestimates. As age increased, observed TCR beta diversity per million T cells dropped in a roughly linear way, and a significant reduction was already evident by age 40. Because donor CMV infection status was unknown, age-related changes in expanded clonotypes were potentially confounded. Compared with the aged group, more naive CD4+ T cells, fewer expanded clones and increased TCR diversity were shown by the long-lived group, suggesting age selection. Because profiling used bulk unsorted PBMCs, naive and antigen-experienced compartments could not be compared conclusively. There was a strong correlation between observed TCR beta diversity and the percentage of naive T cells measured by flow cytometry.

This clonotype was observed once. The specificity of this receptor is unknown. No clone much larger than this one lies a single base away; base qualities are absent. One read amounts to weak evidence. The method was 5' RACE. Sequencing instrument: Illumina HiSeq 2500. A second 7 to 11 cycle PCR used a sample-barcoded 5' primer and a J-beta primer mix. Each TCR beta cDNA molecule received a unique molecular identifier from a template-switch 5' adaptor carrying 12 random nucleotides. At least 3 million CDR3-containing paired-end reads were obtained from each sample. First-strand cDNA was synthesized from all RNA with the Mint cDNA synthesis kit, primed by a TRBC-specific oligonucleotide. All cDNA was treated with uracil-DNA glycosylase and then went through a first 18-cycle PCR with the universal primers M1SS and BC2_uni_R. For the original study's pipeline: Each sample was normalized by randomly selecting 1 million high-quality reads, each carrying a distinct molecular identifier. Instead of being binned into consensus sequences, reads that shared molecular identifiers were thrown out. MiTCR, set to a Q25 quality threshold and the strictest error-elimination algorithm, was used for CDR3 identification, clonotype clustering and error correction. A nonparametric unseen species model with Euler transformation was used to estimate lower-bound total TCR beta diversity. The raw public reads went through TCRdb reprocessing: fastp at Q25, MiXCR clone calling, in-frame beta chains kept. CDR3 protein duplicates are merged, each entry listing the most common genes and DNA. V and J calls and clone size were set by TCRdb, not the authors. The sample table holds around 1.7 million distinct CDR3 sequences, of which roughly 30% were seen once. The ten biggest clones cover approximately 7.7% of the sample.

Donors were 40 or so systemically healthy Caucasian individuals from Russia aged roughly 6 to 90 years. Approximately 10 milliliters of peripheral blood were collected from each donor into EDTA-treated Vacutainer tubes. Ficoll-Paque density-gradient centrifugation was used to isolate PBMCs, with at least 6.5 million per sample. Total RNA, at least 5 micrograms per sample, was extracted from PBMCs with Trizol reagent. For every donor, flow cytometry on a PBMC aliquot measured the percentage of naive CD45RAhigh/CD27high T cells. Taken from the germline V gene, the CDR1 and CDR2 loops are SGHTA and FQGNSA. The CDR3, cysteine through phenylalanine, is 18 amino acids long. Only CDR3 DNA remains: 54 bases, in frame from the first base.

This receptor was identified in a woman aged 30 to 39 in good health. The chain links TRBV7-2 with TRBJ2-1; the D gene is perhaps TRBD2, on 6 matching bases. The DNA end is more similar to TRBJ2-7, so the J call may be wrong. The specimen sequenced was blood. The CDR3 in this case is CASSPTYGIAGPYNEQYF. The nucleotide sequence is TGTGCCAGCAGCCCCACATACGGTATCGCGGGGCCCTACAATGAGCAGTACTTC.